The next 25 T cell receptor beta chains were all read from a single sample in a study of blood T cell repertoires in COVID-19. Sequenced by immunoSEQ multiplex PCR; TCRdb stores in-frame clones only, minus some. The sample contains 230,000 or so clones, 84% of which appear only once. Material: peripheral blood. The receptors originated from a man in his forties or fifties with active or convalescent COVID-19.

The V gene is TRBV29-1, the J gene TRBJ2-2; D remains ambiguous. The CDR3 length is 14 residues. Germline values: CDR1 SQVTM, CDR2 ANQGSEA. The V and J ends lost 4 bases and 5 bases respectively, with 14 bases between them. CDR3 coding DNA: TGCAGCGTTGTAGCCCAGAGAGCTACCGGGGAGCTGTTTTTT. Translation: CSVVAQRATGELFF.

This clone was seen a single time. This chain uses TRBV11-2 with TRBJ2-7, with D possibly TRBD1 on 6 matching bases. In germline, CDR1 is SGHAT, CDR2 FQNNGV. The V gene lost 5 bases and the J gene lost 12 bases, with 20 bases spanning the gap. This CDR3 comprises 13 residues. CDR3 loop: CASSKQGSTSGYF. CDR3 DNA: TGTGCCAGCAGCAAACAGGGTTCTACGAGCGGGTACTTC.

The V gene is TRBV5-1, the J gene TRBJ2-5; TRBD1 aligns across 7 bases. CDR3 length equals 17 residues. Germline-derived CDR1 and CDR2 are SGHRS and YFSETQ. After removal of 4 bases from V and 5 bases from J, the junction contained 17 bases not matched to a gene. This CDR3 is CASSSDPTGTPGETQYF. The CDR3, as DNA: TGCGCCAGCAGCAGTGACCCGACAGGGACGCCAGGGGAGACCCAGTACTTC.

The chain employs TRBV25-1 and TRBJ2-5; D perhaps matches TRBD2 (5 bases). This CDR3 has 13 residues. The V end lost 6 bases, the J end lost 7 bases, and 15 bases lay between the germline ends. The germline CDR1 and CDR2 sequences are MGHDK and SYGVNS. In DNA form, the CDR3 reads TGTGCCAGCAGGGCCGAGGGTACCGGGACCCAGTACTTC. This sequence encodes CASRAEGTGTQYF.

CDR3 loop: CASSVRGTNEKLFF. The CDR3 bases are TGTGCCAGCAGCGTCAGGGGGACTAATGAAAAACTGTTTTTT. V is TRBV11-2 and J is TRBJ1-4; 7 nucleotides agree with TRBD1. The CDR3 runs to 14 residues. Germline CDR1 SGHAT, CDR2 FQNNGV. V lost 5 bases to trimming and J lost 2 bases; unmatched junction nucleotides: 2.

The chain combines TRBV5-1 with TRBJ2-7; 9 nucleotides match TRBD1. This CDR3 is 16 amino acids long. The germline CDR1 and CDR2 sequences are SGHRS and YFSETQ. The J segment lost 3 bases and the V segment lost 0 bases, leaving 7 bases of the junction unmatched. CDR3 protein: CASSLGGTGKFYEQYF. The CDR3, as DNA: TGCGCCAGCAGCTTGGGGGGGACAGGGAAATTCTACGAGCAGTACTTC.

For the CDR3, the DNA is TGTGCCAGCAGTCTCGAGCGATGGGGCAGGGCAGATACGCAGTATTTT. Encoded protein: CASSLERWGRADTQYF. The gene calls are TRBV6-6 and TRBJ2-3; TRBD1 might be the D (5 bases). V dropped 5 bases and J dropped 4 bases, with 19 bases sitting between them. Per germline, CDR1 MNHNY and CDR2 SVGAGI (reference sequence). The CDR3 sequence is 16 residues long.

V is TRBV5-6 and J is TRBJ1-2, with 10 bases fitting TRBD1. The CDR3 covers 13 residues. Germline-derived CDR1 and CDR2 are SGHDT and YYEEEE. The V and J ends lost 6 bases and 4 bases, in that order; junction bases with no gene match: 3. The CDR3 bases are TGTGCCAGCACCGGGGACAGGGGCTATGGCTACACCTTC. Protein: CASTGDRGYGYTF.

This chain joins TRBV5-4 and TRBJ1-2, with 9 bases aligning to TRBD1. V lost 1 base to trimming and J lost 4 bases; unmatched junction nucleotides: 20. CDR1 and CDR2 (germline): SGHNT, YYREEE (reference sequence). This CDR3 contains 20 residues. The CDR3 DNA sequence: TGTGCCAGCAGCTTGCTCCGGTATAACAGGGGGCCCCTTGGGGGCTATGGCTACACCTTC. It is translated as CASSLLRYNRGPLGGYGYTF. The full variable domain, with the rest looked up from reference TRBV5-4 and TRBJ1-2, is ETGVTQSPTHLIKTRGQQVTLRCSSQSGHNTVSWYQQALGQGPQFIFQYYREEENGRGNFPPRFSGLQFPNYSSELNVNALELDDSALYLCASSLLRYNRGPLGGYGYTFGSGTRLTVV.

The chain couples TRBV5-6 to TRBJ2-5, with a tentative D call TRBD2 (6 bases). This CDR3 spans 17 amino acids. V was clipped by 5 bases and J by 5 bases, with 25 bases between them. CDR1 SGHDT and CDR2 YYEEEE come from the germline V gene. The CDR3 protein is CASRSGRDETRMETQYF. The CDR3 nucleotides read TGTGCCAGCAGGTCCGGGCGGGACGAGACGCGGATGGAGACCCAGTACTTC.

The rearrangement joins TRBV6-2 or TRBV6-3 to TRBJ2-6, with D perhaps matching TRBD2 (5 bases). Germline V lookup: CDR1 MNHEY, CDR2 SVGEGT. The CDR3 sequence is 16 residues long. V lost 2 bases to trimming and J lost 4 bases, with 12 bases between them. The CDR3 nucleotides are TGTGCCAGCAGTTACCTGACTACAGCGGGGGCCAACGTCCTGACTTTC. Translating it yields CASSYLTTAGANVLTF.

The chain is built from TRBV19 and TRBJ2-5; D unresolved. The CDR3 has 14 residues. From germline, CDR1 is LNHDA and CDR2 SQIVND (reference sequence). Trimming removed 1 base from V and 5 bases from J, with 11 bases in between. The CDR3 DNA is TGTGCCAGTAGTATAGTGGGCTCGAAGGAGACCCAGTACTTC. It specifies CASSIVGSKETQYF.

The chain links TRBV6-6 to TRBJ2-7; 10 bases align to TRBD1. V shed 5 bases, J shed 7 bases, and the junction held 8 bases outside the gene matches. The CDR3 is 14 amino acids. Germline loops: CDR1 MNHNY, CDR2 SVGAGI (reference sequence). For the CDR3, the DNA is TGTGCCAGCAGTCCCGACAGGGGGCGCAGGGAGCAGTACTTC. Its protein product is CASSPDRGRREQYF.

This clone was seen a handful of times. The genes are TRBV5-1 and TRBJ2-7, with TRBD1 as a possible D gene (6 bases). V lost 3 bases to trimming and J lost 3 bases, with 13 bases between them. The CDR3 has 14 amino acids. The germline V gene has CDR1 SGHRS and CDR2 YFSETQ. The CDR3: CASSSGDGYYEQYF. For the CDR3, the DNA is TGCGCCAGCAGCTCAGGGGACGGTTACTACGAGCAGTACTTC.

The CDR3 reads CATSTPPPGRGGQDTQYF. CDR3 nucleotides: TGTGCCACCAGCACCCCTCCTCCAGGACGGGGGGGCCAAGATACGCAGTATTTT. The chain couples TRBV15 to TRBJ2-3, with 8 nucleotides matching TRBD2. There are 18 residues in the CDR3. The V segment lost 4 bases and the J segment 5 bases; nucleotides outside the gene matches: 17. The germline V gene has CDR1 LNHNV and CDR2 YYDKDF (reference sequence).

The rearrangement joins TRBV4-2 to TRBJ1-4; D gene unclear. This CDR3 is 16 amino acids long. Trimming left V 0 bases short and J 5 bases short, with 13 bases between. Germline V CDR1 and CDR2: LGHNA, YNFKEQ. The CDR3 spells CASSQDPARRNEKLFF. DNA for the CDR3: TGTGCCAGCAGCCAAGATCCGGCCAGGAGGAATGAAAAACTGTTTTTT.

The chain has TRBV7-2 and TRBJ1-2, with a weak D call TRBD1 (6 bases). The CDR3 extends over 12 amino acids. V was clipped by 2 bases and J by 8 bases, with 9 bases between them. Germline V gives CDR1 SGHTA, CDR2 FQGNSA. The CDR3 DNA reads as TGTGCCAGCAGCTTACAGGGGTCGGGCTACACCTTC. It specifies CASSLQGSGYTF.

CDR3 sequence: CASRLAHDTEAFF. The DNA for the CDR3 is TGTGCCAGCCGTTTGGCTCACGACACTGAAGCTTTCTTT. This chain uses TRBV6-6 with TRBJ1-1; no clear D gene. The CDR3 runs 13 residues. V shed 8 bases and J shed 3 bases, with 13 bases lying between them. Germline V gene sequence: CDR1 MNHNY, CDR2 SVGAGI (reference sequence).

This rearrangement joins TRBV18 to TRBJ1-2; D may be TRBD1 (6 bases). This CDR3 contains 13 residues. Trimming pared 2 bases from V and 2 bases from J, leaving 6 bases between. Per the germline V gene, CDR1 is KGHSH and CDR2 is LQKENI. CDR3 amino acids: CASSPDRNYGYTF. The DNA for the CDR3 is TGTGCCAGCTCACCAGACAGGAACTATGGCTACACCTTC. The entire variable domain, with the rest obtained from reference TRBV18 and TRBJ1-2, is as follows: NAGVMQNPRHLVRRRGQEARLRCSPMKGHSHVYWYRQLPEEGLKFMVYLQKENIIDESGMPKERFSAEFPKEGPSILRIQQVVRGDSAAYFCASSPDRNYGYTFGSGTRLTVV.

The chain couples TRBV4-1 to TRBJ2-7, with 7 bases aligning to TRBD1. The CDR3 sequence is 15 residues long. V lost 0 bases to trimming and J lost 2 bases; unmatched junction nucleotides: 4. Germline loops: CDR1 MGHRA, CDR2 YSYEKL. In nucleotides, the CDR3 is TGCGCCAGCAGCCAAGAACAGGGGAAAACCTACGAGCAGTACTTC. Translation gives CASSQEQGKTYEQYF.

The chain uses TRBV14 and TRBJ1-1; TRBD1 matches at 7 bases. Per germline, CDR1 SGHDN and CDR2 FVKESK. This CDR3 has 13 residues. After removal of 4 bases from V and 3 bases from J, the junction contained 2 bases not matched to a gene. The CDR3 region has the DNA TGTGCCAGCAGCCCGACAGGGTACACTGAAGCTTTCTTT. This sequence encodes CASSPTGYTEAFF.

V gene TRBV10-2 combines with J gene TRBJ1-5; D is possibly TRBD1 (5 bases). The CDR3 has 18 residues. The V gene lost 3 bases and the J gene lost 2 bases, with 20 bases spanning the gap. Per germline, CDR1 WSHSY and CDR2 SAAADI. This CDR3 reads CASSDRGQGGVRNQPQHF. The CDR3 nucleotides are TGCGCCAGCAGTGACCGAGGGCAGGGCGGGGTGCGCAATCAGCCCCAGCATTTT.

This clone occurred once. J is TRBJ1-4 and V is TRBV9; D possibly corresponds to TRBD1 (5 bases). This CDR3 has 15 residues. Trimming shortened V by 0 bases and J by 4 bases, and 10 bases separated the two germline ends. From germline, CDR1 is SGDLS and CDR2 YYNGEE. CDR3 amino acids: CASSVVGDSNEKLFF. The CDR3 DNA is TGTGCCAGCAGCGTAGTAGGCGACAGTAATGAAAAACTGTTTTTT.

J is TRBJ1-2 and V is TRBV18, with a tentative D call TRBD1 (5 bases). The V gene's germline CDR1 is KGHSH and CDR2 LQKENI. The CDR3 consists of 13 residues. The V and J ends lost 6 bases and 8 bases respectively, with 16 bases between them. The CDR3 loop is CASSPPGYGGYTF. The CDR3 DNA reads TGTGCCAGCTCCCCTCCAGGGTATGGGGGCTACACCTTC. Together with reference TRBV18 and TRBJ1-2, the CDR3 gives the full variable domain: NAGVMQNPRHLVRRRGQEARLRCSPMKGHSHVYWYRQLPEEGLKFMVYLQKENIIDESGMPKERFSAEFPKEGPSILRIQQVVRGDSAAYFCASSPPGYGGYTFGSGTRLTVV.

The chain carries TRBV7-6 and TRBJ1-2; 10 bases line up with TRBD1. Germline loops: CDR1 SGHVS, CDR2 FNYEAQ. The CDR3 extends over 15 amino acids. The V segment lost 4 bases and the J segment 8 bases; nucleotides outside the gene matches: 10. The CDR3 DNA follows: TGTGCCAGCAGCTCCCGACAGGGGGCCAATGTGGGCTACACCTTC. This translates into CASSSRQGANVGYTF.